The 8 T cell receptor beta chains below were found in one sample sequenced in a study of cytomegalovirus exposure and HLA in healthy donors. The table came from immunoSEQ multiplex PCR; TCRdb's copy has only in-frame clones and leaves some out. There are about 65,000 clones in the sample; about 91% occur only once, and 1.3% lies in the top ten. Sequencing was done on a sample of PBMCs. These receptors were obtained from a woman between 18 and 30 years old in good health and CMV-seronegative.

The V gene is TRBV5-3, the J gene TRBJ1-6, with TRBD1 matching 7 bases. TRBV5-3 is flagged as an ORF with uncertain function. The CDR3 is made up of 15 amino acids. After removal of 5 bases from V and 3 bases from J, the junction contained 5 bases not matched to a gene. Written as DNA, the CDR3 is TGTGCCAGAAGAAGTGCAGGGGGCTATAATTCACCCCTCCACTTT. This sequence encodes CARRSAGGYNSPLHF.

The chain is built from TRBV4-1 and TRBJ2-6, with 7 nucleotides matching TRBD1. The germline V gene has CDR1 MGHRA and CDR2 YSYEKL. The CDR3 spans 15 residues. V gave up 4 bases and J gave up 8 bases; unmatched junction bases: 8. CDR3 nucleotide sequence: TGCGCCAGCAGCCGACGACAGGGATCGACCAACGTCCTGACTTTC. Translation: CASSRRQGSTNVLTF.

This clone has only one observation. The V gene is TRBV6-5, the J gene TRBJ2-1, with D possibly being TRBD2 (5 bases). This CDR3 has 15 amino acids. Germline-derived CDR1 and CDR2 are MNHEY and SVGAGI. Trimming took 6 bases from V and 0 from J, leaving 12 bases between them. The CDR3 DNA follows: TGTGCCAGCAGGGAGGACTCTAGCTCCTACAATGAGCAGTTCTTC. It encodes CASREDSSSYNEQFF.

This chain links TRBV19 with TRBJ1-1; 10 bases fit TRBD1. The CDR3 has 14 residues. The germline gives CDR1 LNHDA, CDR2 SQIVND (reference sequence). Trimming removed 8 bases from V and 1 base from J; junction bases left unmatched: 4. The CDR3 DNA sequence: TGTGCCAGTCTTAGGGACAGGGGGAACACTGAAGCTTTCTTT. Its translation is CASLRDRGNTEAFF.

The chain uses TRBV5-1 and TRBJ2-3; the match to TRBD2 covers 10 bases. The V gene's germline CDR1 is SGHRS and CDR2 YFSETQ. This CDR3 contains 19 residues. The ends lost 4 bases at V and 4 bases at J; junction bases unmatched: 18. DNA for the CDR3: TGCGCCAGCAGCCCCGTCATGGGGGCTAGCGGGAGTCGGGCAGATACGCAGTATTTT. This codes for CASSPVMGASGSRADTQYF.

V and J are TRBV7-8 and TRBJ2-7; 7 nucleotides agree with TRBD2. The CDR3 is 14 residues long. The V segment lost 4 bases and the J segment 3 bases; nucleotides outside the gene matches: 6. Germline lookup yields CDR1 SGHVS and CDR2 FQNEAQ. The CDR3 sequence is CASSSLAGDYEQYF. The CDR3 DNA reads TGTGCCAGCAGCTCGCTTGCGGGAGACTACGAGCAGTACTTC.

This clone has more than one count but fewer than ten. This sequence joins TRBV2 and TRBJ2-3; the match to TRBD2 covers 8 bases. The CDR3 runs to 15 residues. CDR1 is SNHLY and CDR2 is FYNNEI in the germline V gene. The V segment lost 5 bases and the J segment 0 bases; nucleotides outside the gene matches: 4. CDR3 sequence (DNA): TGTGCCAGCAGTCCAGCTAGCGGGAGCACAGATACGCAGTATTTT. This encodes CASSPASGSTDTQYF.

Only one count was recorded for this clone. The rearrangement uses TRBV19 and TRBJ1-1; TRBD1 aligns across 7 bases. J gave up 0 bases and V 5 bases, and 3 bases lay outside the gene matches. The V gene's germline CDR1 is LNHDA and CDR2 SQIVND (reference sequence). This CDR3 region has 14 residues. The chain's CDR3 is CASSLDRLNTEAFF. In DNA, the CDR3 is TGTGCCAGTAGTTTGGACAGGCTGAACACTGAAGCTTTCTTT.